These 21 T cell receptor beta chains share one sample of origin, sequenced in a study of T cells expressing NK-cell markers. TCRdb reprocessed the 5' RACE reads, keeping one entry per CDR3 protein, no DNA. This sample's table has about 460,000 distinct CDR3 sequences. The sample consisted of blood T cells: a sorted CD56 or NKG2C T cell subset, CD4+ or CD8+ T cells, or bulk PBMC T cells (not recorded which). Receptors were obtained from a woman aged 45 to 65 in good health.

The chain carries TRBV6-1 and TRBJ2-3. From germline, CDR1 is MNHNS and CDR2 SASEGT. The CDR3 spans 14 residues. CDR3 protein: CASSEAVSTDTQYF.

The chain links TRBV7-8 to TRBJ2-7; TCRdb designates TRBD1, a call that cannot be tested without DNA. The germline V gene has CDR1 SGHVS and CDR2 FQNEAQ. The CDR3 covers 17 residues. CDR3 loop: CASSLRREPRSTYEQYF.

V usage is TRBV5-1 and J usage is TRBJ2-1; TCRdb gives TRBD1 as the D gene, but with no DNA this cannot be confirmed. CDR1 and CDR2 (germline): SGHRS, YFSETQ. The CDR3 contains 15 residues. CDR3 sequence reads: CASSLEAREWGEQFF.

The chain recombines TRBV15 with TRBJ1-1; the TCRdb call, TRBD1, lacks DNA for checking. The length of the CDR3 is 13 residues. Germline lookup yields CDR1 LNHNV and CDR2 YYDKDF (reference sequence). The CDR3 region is CATSREEGGEAFF.

CDR3 amino acids: CASSSGTSELSYEQYF. The chain recombines TRBV5-1 with TRBJ2-7; lacking DNA, the TRBD2 call made by TCRdb goes unchecked. Germline V CDR1 and CDR2: SGHRS, YFSETQ. This CDR3 has 16 residues. Combining the CDR3 with reference TRBV5-1 and TRBJ2-7 gives the whole variable domain KAGVTQTPRYLIKTRGQQVTLSCSPISGHRSVSWYQQTPGQGLQFLFEYFSETQRNKGNFPGRFSGRQFSNSRSEMNVSTLELGDSALYLCASSSGTSELSYEQYFGPGTRLTVT.

The CDR3 reads CASGGGSDTGELFF. V gene TRBV12-5 combines with J gene TRBJ2-2. The CDR3 sequence is 14 residues long. From germline, CDR1 is LGHNT and CDR2 FRNRAP.

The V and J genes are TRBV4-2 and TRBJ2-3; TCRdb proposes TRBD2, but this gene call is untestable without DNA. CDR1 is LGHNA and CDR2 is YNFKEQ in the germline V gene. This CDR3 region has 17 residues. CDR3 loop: CASSQETSGRAPSTQYF.

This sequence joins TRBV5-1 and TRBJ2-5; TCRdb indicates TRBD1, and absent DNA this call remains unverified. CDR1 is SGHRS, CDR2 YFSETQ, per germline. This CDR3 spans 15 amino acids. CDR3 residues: CASSATGTLGETQYF.

The CDR3 is CASSARTSGHQETQYF. The chain joins TRBV5-5 to TRBJ2-5; TCRdb selects TRBD2, and the lack of DNA leaves this call unchecked. CDR3 length: 16 amino acids. Germline V CDR1 and CDR2: SGHKS, YYEKEE (reference sequence).

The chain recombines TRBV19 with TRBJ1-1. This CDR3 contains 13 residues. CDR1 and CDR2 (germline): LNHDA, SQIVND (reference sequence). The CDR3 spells CASRLHTNTEAFF.

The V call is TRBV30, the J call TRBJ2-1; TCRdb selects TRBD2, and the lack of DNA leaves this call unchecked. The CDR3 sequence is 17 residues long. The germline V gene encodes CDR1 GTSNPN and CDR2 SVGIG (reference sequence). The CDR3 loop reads CAWSAGTLAGLGNEQFF.

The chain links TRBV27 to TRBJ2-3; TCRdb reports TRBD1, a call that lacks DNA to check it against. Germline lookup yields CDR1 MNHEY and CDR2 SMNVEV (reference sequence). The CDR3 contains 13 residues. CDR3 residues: CASSGSHTDTQYF.

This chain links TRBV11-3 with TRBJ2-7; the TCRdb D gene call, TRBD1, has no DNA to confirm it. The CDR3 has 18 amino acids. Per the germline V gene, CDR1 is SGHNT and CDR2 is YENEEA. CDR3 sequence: CASSLGFRTGVISYEQYF. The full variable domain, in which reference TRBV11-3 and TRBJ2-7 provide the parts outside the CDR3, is EAGVVQSPRYKIIEKKQPVAFWCNPISGHNTLYWYLQNLGQGPELLIRYENEEAVDDSQLPKDRFSAERLKGVDSTLKIQPAELGDSAVYLCASSLGFRTGVISYEQYFGPGTRLTVT.

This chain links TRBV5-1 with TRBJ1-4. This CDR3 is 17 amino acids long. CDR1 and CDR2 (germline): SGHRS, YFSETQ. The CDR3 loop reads CASSLVPAQATNEKLFF.

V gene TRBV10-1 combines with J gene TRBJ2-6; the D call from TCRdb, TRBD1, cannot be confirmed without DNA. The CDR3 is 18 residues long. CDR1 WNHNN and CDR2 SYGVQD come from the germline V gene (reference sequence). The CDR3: CASSDRDSFFSGANVLTF.

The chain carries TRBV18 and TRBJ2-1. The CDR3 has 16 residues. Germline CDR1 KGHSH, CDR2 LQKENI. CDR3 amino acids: CASSQNRIGWNNEQFF.

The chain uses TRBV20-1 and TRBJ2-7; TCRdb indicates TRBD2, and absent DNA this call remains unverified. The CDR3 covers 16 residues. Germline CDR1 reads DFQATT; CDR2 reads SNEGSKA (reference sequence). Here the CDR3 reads CSASVPRVAGGNEQYF.

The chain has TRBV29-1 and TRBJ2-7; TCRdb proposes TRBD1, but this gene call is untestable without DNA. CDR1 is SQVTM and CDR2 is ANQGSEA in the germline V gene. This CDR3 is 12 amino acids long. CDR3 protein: CSVATGDYEQYF.

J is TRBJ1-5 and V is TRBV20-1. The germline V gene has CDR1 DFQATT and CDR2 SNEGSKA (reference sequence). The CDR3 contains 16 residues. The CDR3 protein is CSASTPEGRDFQPQHF.

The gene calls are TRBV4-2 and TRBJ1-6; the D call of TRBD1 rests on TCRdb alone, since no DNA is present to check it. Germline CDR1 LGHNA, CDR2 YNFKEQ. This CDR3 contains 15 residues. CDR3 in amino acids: CASSQDDSTQRGLHF.

The CDR3: CASSPLAPKDNEQFF. The chain carries TRBV3-1 and TRBJ2-1; TCRdb proposes TRBD2, but this gene call is untestable without DNA. Germline V gives CDR1 LGHDT, CDR2 YNNKEL (reference sequence). This CDR3 spans 15 amino acids.